This T cell receptor beta chain came from a study of blood T cell repertoires in COVID-19 (dated by TCRdb to about 2020). Turning to the overall study: Collaborator samples came from the United States, Italy and Spain and covered acute and convalescent phases of COVID-19. Where available, HLA class I and class II types were obtained from metadata supplied by the sample provider rather than from assay-based typing. The repertoires were released in a freely available public database meant as a resource for research on the immune response to SARS-CoV-2. The samples were drawn from two sources: the first 160 participants of the ongoing ImmuneRACE study, and 1,000 to 1,500 subjects contributed by 6 global collaborators. The prospective study material was composed of cDNA or gDNA derived from T cells, B-cell-depleted T cells, or PBMCs. Deeply sampled blood TCRbeta repertoires from subjects exposed to, actively infected with, or recovered from COVID-19 were included in the dataset. Sample metadata almost always included a de-identified subject ID, COVID-19 status, age in years and sex.

TCRbeta CDR3 regions were amplified from genomic DNA by means of the immunoSEQ Assay, a bias-controlled multiplex PCR. The authors' analysis ran thus. Within the assay, amplification of reference gene primers was used to estimate how many nucleated cells each sample contained. To quantify the absolute abundance of each unique TCRbeta CDR3 rearrangement, sequence reads were collapsed and filtered. Productive Simpson clonality was computed per sample as the square root of Simpson's diversity index over productive rearrangements. TCRdb mirrors the immuneACCESS table, restricted to in-frame sequences. Some clones are absent from its copies; in checked studies, under half trace to an unresolved V gene, and the reason for the others is unknown. The DNA gave D and trimming, while V, J and clone size come from that table. In this sample the table shows 280,000 or so clones, 80% to 90% of which occur a single time. Over 9% of the sample rests with the top ten.

A second Seattle source provided samples from volunteer blood donors who had recovered from COVID-19. The collaborating institutions used their own protocols to collect whole blood in K2EDTA tubes. Collaborator samples were shipped for TCRbeta analysis as frozen whole blood, isolated PBMCs, or DNA extracted from either sample type. This clone was picked up a small number of times. No cognate antigen has been identified for it. One base away there is no much larger clone; base qualities are not given. Study-wide findings and limitations: The amount of clinical and demographic metadata varied by source and participant and was provided uncurated.

Looking up the germline V gene yields CDR1 SGHRS and CDR2 YFSETQ. V is cut back by 4 bases and J by 3 bases, with 7 bases in the junction unmatched. CDR3 length: 14 amino acids, cysteine to phenylalanine. Only CDR3 DNA is held: 42 bases, read in frame from base 1. The chain is encoded by TRBV5-1 joined to TRBJ2-7; 7 of the junction bases match TRBD1. The specimen sequenced was peripheral blood. The clonotype comes from a woman in her forties or fifties who had recovered from COVID-19. The CDR3 here reads CASSEETGIYEQYF. The DNA reads as follows: TGCGCCAGCAGCGAAGAGACAGGGATCTACGAGCAGTACTTC. Where the CDR3 stops, the reference TRBV5-1 and TRBJ2-7 genes take over; the full variable domain is KAGVTQTPRYLIKTRGQQVTLSCSPISGHRSVSWYQQTPGQGLQFLFEYFSETQRNKGNFPGRFSGRQFSNSRSEMNVSTLELGDSALYLCASSEETGIYEQYFGPGTRLTVT.